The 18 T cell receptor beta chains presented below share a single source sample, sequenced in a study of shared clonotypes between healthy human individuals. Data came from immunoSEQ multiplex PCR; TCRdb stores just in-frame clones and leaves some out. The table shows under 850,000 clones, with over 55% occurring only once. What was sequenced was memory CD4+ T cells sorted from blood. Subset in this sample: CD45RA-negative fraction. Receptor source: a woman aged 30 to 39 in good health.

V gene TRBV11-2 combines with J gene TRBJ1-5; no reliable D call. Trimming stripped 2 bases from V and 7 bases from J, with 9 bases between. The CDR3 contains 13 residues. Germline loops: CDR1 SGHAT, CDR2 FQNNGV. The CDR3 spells CASSLSFGQPQHF. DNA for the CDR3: TGTGCCAGCAGCTTAAGTTTTGGCCAGCCCCAGCATTTT.

The CDR3 DNA reads TGTGCCAGCGCCTACAGGGGGACTAATGAAAAACTGTTTTTT. Translating gives CASAYRGTNEKLFF. The chain is built from TRBV7-2 and TRBJ1-4; the match to TRBD1 covers 8 bases. Per germline, CDR1 SGHTA and CDR2 FQGNSA. Unmatched junction bases numbered 4, after V lost 8 bases and J lost 2 bases. The CDR3 is 14 residues long.

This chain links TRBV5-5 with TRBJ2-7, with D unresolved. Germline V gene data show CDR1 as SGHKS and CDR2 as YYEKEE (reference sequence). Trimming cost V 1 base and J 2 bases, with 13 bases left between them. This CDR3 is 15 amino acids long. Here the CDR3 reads CASSLLISSAYEQYF. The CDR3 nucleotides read TGTGCCAGCAGCTTGCTTATCAGTTCTGCCTACGAGCAGTACTTC.

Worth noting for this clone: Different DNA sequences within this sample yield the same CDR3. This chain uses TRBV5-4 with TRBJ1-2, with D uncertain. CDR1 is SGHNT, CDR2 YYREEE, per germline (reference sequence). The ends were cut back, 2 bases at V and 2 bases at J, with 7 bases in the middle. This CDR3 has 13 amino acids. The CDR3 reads CASSFDGNYGYTF. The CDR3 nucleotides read TGTGCCAGCAGCTTTGACGGAAACTATGGCTACACCTTC.

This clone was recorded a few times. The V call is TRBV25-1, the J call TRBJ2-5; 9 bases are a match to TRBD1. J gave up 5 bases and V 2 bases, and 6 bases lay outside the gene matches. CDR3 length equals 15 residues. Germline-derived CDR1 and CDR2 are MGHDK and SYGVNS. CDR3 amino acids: CASSEGHRGRETQYF. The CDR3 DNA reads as TGTGCCAGCAGTGAAGGTCACAGGGGGCGGGAGACCCAGTACTTC.

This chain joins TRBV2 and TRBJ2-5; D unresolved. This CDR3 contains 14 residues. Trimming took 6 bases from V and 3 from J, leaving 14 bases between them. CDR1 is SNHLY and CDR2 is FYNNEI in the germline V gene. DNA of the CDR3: TGTGCCAGCAGGCCGGGTCCCCTCGAAGAGACCCAGTACTTC. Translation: CASRPGPLEETQYF.

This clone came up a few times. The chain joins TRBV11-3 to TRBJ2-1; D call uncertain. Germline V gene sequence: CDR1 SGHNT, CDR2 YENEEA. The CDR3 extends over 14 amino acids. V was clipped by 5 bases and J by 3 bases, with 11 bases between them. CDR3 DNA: TGTGCCAGCAGCCCGGACCAAAACTACAATGAGCAGTTCTTC. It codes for CASSPDQNYNEQFF.

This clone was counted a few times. In nucleotides, the CDR3 is TGCAGTGCTATGGGGGCCTACGAGCAGTACTTC. Its translation: CSAMGAYEQYF. The chain carries TRBV20-1 and TRBJ2-7; D may correspond to TRBD1 or TRBD2 (5 bases each). With 4 bases removed from V and 2 bases from J, the gap between germline ends came to 6 bases. Germline V gene data show CDR1 as DFQATT and CDR2 as SNEGSKA (reference sequence). The CDR3 consists of 11 residues.

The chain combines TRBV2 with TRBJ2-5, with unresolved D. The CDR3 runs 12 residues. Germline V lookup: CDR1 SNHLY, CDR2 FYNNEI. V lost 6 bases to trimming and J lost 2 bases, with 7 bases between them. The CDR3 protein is CASRQLQETQYF. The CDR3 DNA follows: TGTGCCAGCAGACAGCTGCAAGAGACCCAGTACTTC.

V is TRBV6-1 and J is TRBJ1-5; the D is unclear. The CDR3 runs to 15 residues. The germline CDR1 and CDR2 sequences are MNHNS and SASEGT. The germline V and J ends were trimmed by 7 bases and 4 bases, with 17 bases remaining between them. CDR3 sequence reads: CASTSAGGLNQPQHF. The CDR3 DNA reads TGTGCCAGCACCTCAGCCGGCGGACTAAATCAGCCCCAGCATTTT.

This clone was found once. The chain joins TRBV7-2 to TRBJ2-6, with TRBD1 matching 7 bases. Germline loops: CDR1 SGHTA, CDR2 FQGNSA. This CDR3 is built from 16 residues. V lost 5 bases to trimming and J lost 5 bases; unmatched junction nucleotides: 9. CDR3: CASSPEGQVRANVLTF. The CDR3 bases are TGTGCCAGCAGCCCCGAAGGACAGGTGAGGGCCAACGTCCTGACTTTC.

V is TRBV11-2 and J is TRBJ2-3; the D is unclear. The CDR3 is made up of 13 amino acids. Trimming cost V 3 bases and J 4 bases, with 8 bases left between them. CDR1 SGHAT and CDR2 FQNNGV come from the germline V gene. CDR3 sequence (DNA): TGTGCCAGCAGCTTCGTGGTGGCAGATACGCAGTATTTT. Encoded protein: CASSFVVADTQYF.

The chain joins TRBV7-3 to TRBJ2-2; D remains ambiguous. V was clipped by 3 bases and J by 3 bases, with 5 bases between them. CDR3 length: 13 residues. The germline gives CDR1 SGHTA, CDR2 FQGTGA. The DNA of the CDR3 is TGTGCCAGCAGCTTCAAGGACACCGGGGAGCTGTTTTTT. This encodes CASSFKDTGELFF.

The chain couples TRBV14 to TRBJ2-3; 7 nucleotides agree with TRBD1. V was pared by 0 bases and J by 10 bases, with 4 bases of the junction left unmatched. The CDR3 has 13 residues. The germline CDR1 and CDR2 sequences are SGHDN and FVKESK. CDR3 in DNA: TGTGCCAGCAGCCAAGATAGGGGGCGGGCGCAGTATTTT. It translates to CASSQDRGRAQYF.

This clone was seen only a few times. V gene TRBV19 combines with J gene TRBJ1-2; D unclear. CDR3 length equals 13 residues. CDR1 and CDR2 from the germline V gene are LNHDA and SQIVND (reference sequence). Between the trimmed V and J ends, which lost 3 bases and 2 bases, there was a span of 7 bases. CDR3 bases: TGTGCCAGTAGTATTTACGGGAACTATGGCTACACCTTC. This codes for CASSIYGNYGYTF.

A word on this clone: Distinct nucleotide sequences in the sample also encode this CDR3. The chain's CDR3 is CASQLPAGGTEAFF. In nucleotides, the CDR3 is TGTGCCAGCCAGCTTCCGGCCGGGGGCACTGAAGCTTTCTTT. The rearrangement links TRBV7-9 to TRBJ1-1, with a tentative D call TRBD1 (5 bases). Trimming removed 8 bases from V and 4 bases from J, with 17 bases in between. The CDR3 sequence is 14 residues long. Germline V CDR1 and CDR2: SEHNR, FQNEAQ (reference sequence).

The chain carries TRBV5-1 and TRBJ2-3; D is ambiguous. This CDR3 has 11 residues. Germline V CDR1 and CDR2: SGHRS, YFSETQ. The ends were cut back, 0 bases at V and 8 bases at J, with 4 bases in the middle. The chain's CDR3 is CASSLEGTQYF. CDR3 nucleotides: TGCGCCAGCAGCTTGGAGGGTACGCAGTATTTT.

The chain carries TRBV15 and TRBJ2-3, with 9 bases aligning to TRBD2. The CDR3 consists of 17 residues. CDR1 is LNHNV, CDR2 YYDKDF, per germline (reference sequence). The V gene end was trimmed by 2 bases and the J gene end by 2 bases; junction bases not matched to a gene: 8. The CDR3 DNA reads TGTGCCACCAGCAGAAACTCCGGGACTAGCCTCACAGATACGCAGTATTTT. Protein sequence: CATSRNSGTSLTDTQYF.